This T cell receptor (beta chain) is drawn from a study of T-cell reconstitution after alpha-beta-depleted transplantation in children. Unmatched junction bases numbered 14, after V lost 6 bases and J lost 3 bases. Germline loops: CDR1 DFQATT, CDR2 SNEGSKA (reference sequence). The CDR3 extends over 15 amino acids. A TCRbeta library incorporating unique molecular identifiers was prepared. TCRdb analysed the PCR reads with MiXCR anew, one entry per CDR3 protein. This sample yields 65,000 to 70,000 distinct CDR3 sequences, of which approximately 4.4% are seen a single time; under 20% belongs to the top ten. General study findings and limits: Recipient T cells and thymic progenitors that survived were the source of the high TCRbeta diversity seen at day 60 in some patients.

This clonotype was counted many times. Its antigen remains unidentified. This specimen was PBMCs, mostly from graft donor cells, taken 180 days after TCRalphabeta/CD19-depleted stem cell transplant. The clonotype originates from a boy less than two years old who had a stem cell transplant for acute myeloid leukemia, so the T cells may come from the graft donor. The V call is TRBV20-1, the J call TRBJ2-7; TRBD1 matches 7 bases. In DNA form, the CDR3 reads TGCAGTGCGCGGCCGAGGGGGCAGCCTTTCTACGAGCAGTACTTC. Its translation: CSARPRGQPFYEQYF.